This entry is about one T cell receptor (beta chain). Its antigen remains unknown. These data are taken from a study of cytomegalovirus exposure and HLA in healthy donors. Study as a whole: As an earlier analysis found, some 170 million T cells yielded some 120 million unique TCR beta sequences. Findings and limits, study-wide: Looking again later, the authors saw that most CMV-associated TCR beta chains seemed HLA-restricted. The study designated some 180 TCR beta chains cytomegalovirus-associated. In all likelihood, a cluster of highly shared sequence variants was a sequencing artifact.

The CDR3 is 12 residues long. Germline CDR1 is MDHEN and CDR2 is SYDVKM. Trimming left V 8 bases short and J 4 bases short, with 11 bases between. Vbeta (60) and Jbeta (13) primers were used in the PCR. TCRdb's copy holds only in-frame clones and misses some; the assay was immunoSEQ multiplex PCR. The table has 100,000 or so clones, about 79% seen once. Sequencing was performed on PBMCs. The clonotype was recovered from a woman under 30 in good health and CMV-seronegative. This rearrangement joins TRBV28 to TRBJ1-2; no definite D call. This CDR3 reads CASGRLSYGYTF. CDR3 coding DNA: TGTGCCAGCGGCAGACTTTCCTATGGCTACACCTTC.